These 5 T cell receptor beta chains originate from one sample sequenced in a study of shared clonotypes between healthy human individuals. Generated by immunoSEQ multiplex PCR, the TCRdb table keeps only in-frame clones and is missing some. The repertoire holds around 370,000 clones, with 95% to 97% as singletons. The sequencing sample was made of memory CD8+ T cells sorted from blood. Subset given: CD45RO+ cells pooled with CCR7-negative TemRA cells. The receptors stem from a man younger than 40 in good health.

The chain carries TRBV9 and TRBJ2-7, with D tentatively TRBD1 (5 bases). Germline CDR1 and CDR2: SGDLS and YYNGEE. Trimming took off 0 bases at V and 0 bases at J, with 13 bases between the two ends. CDR3 length: 16 residues. CDR3 residues: CASSVGGRAHSYEQYF. In nucleotides, the CDR3 is TGTGCCAGCAGCGTAGGGGGCAGGGCTCACTCCTACGAGCAGTACTTC.

The chain links TRBV7-3 to TRBJ2-1; D gene unclear. The length of the CDR3 is 15 residues. Deletions cut 0 bases from V and 6 bases from J, with 12 bases between. Germline V lookup: CDR1 SGHTA, CDR2 FQGTGA. The CDR3 bases are TGTGCCAGCAGCTTAACGTCCTACACCCTCAATGAGCAGTTCTTC. Protein: CASSLTSYTLNEQFF.

The chain uses TRBV28 and TRBJ2-7; 10 bases match TRBD2. V shed 3 bases and J 4 bases; nucleotides not matched to a gene: 21. This CDR3 comprises 20 residues. Looked up from germline, CDR1 is MDHEN and CDR2 is SYDVKM. CDR3 DNA sequence: TGTGCCAGCAGTTTTCCAACTTATGGGGGGCCTAGCGGGAGAATGTACGAGCAGTACTTC. Residues: CASSFPTYGGPSGRMYEQYF.

This chain joins TRBV2 and TRBJ2-1; D may be TRBD1 or TRBD2 (5 bases each). Trimming stripped 2 bases from V and 6 bases from J, with 20 bases between. The CDR3 runs 17 residues. Germline loops: CDR1 SNHLY, CDR2 FYNNEI. CDR3 residues: CASSEREGRSAGNEQFF. The CDR3, as DNA: TGTGCCAGCAGTGAACGTGAGGGACGTAGCGCAGGCAATGAGCAGTTCTTC. Together with reference TRBV2 and TRBJ2-1, the CDR3 gives the full variable domain: EPEVTQTPSHQVTQMGQEVILRCVPISNHLYFYWYRQILGQKVEFLVSFYNNEISEKSEIFDDQFSVERPDGSNFTLKIRSTKLEDSAMYFCASSEREGRSAGNEQFFGPGTRLTVL.

The gene calls are TRBV6-1 and TRBJ2-7, with D possibly matching TRBD2 (6 bases). The V end lost 2 bases, the J end lost 2 bases, and 10 bases lay between the germline ends. Germline CDR1 reads MNHNS; CDR2 reads SASEGT. CDR3 length: 14 amino acids. DNA of the CDR3: TGTGCCAGCAGTGAAATGTCGGGGGCCTACGAGCAGTACTTC. Translating gives CASSEMSGAYEQYF.